This is a list of T cell receptor beta chains from one sample in a study of T-cell memory formation after mild COVID-19. TCRdb reprocessed the 5' RACE reads via MiXCR and lists one record per CDR3 protein. Of approximately 340,000 distinct CDR3 sequences detected, around 13% appear once; the ten largest clones hold around a fifth. Sequenced input: PBMCs or a T cell subset sorted from them (not recorded which). The receptors shown here come from a man younger than 35 who had mild COVID-19 (a few samples of this study predate the infection). Cell type and time point are not known. Both conserved end residues are part of each CDR3. Each record gives: J gene, D gene, CDR3 length, clone size, V gene, CDR3 DNA, CDR3 protein. The D gene is left open where the match is weak. Some rows mark clone size as missing; the rest say once, few, many or name a class of expanded clone.

>TRBJ2-3|NA|15|NA|TRBV4-3
TGCGCCAGCAGCCAAGACGGACGGCGGGCAGATACGCAGTATTTT
CASSQDGRRADTQYF
>TRBJ2-2|NA|15|NA|TRBV9
TGTGCCAGCAGCGTAGCGGATGACGGGACCGGGGAGCTGTTTTTT
CASSVADDGTGELFF
>TRBJ1-6|TRBD1|16|few|TRBV6-6
TGTGCCAGCAGTACGGACAGGGGCTCCTATAATTCACCCCTCCACTTT
CASSTDRGSYNSPLHF
>TRBJ1-1|NA|11|many|TRBV6-2/TRBV6-3
TGTGCCAGCAGGGGGAACACTGAAGCTTTCTTT
CASRGNTEAFF
>TRBJ2-1|NA|12|few|TRBV6-6
TGTGCCAGCACAACCGGGGGCGTTGAGCAGTTCTTC
CASTTGGVEQFF
>TRBJ1-1|NA|13|NA|TRBV9
TGTGCCAGCAGCAAGCCAGGGAGCACTGAAGCTTTCTTT
CASSKPGSTEAFF
>TRBJ1-4|NA|13|many|TRBV11-2
TGTGCCAGCAGCTTAAACAGCAATGAAAAACTGTTTTTT
CASSLNSNEKLFF
>TRBJ1-2|NA|14|many|TRBV6-1
TGTGCCAGCAGTGAAGGGTCAGAGTTCTATGGCTACACCTTC
CASSEGSEFYGYTF
>TRBJ2-1|TRBD1|13|many|TRBV12-3/TRBV12-4
TGTGCCAGCAGTCCAGGGACAGTAAATGAGCAGTTCTTC
CASSPGTVNEQFF
>TRBJ2-7|TRBD1|15|few|TRBV5-1
TGCGCCAGCAGCTCTGGACAGGGGGCCTTGTCTGAGCAGTACTTC
CASSSGQGALSEQYF
>TRBJ2-5|NA|14|few|TRBV6-5
TGTGCCAGCAGCCTTGCAGGGGAGCAAGAGACCCAGTACTTC
CASSLAGEQETQYF
>TRBJ1-1|NA|15|many|TRBV4-1
TGCGCCAGCAGCCAAGGGCGACATACGAACACTGAAGCTTTCTTT
CASSQGRHTNTEAFF
>TRBJ1-3|NA|15|many|TRBV7-9
TGTGCCAGCAGCCTACAGGGCTACTCTGGAAACACCATATATTTT
CASSLQGYSGNTIYF
>TRBJ2-7|TRBD1|14|NA|TRBV30
TGTGCCTGGATCCCCGGACAGGGACGGAACGAGCAGTACTTC
CAWIPGQGRNEQYF
>TRBJ2-5|NA|15|NA|TRBV3-1
TGTGCCAGCAGCCAAGGGACAACCCAACAAGAGACCCAGTACTTC
CASSQGTTQQETQYF
>TRBJ2-3|TRBD2|21|NA|TRBV4-3
TGCGCCAGCAGCCAAGATCAGTTGGGTACTAGCGGGGACCCTAGCACAGATACGCAGTATTTT
CASSQDQLGTSGDPSTDTQYF
>TRBJ1-1|NA|14|NA|TRBV6-2/TRBV6-3
TGTGCCAGCAGTTACTCGGGGACAAGAACTGAAGCTTTCTTT
CASSYSGTRTEAFF
>TRBJ1-2|NA|12|few|TRBV5-5
TGTGCCAGCAGCCCGGGCGGGGTTTTCTACACCTTC
CASSPGGVFYTF
>TRBJ1-1|NA|12|NA|TRBV28
TGTGCCAGCAGTTTATCGGCAGACGAAGCTTTCTTT
CASSLSADEAFF
>TRBJ2-3|NA|14|few|TRBV9
TGTGCCAGCAGCGTAGAGGCTAGCACAGATACGCAGTATTTT
CASSVEASTDTQYF
>TRBJ2-7|TRBD2|16|NA|TRBV11-2
TGTGCCAGCAGCTTGTACTTAGCGGGGGGCCCCTACGAGCAGTACTTC
CASSLYLAGGPYEQYF
>TRBJ2-3|NA|12|NA|TRBV5-6
TGTGCCAGCAGGGAAGCCACAGATACGCAGTATTTT
CASREATDTQYF
>TRBJ1-2|NA|13|few|TRBV5-1
TGCGCCAGCGGGCCCCGGGAGAATTATGGCTACACCTTC
CASGPRENYGYTF
>TRBJ2-5|NA|13|NA|TRBV7-2
TGTGCCAGCGGTCGAGGGTCCCAAGAGACCCAGTACTTC
CASGRGSQETQYF
>TRBJ2-1|TRBD2|18|NA|TRBV7-2
TGTGCCAGCAGCTTAGAAGGGACTAGCGGGTCCTCTTGGAATGAGCAGTTCTTC
CASSLEGTSGSSWNEQFF
>TRBJ2-2|TRBD2|16|few|TRBV20-1
TGCAGTGCTAGCGGCCCTAGCGGGGCGGGCACCGGGGAGCTGTTTTTT
CSASGPSGAGTGELFF
>TRBJ2-1|NA|12|NA|TRBV7-3
TGTGCCAGCAGCACCGGAACTAATGAGCAGTTCTTC
CASSTGTNEQFF
>TRBJ1-1|NA|11|NA|TRBV10-1
TGCGCCAGCGGAGACGGGACTGAAGCTTTCTTT
CASGDGTEAFF
>TRBJ2-3|TRBD1|14|NA|TRBV7-2
TGTGCCAGCAGCAGAAACAGGGGGCCAGATACGCAGTATTTT
CASSRNRGPDTQYF
>TRBJ2-3|TRBD2|16|NA|TRBV18
TGTGCCAGCTCCAAGGGAATCGGAGCGGGGGAAGATACGCAGTATTTT
CASSKGIGAGEDTQYF
>TRBJ2-7|TRBD1|15|NA|TRBV20-1
TGCAGTGCTAGCGAGACTGACAGGGGCTCCTACGAGCAGTACTTC
CSASETDRGSYEQYF
>TRBJ2-3|TRBD2|16|few|TRBV5-1
TGCGCCAGCAGCTATGGACTAGCGGACGAATGGGATACGCAGTATTTT
CASSYGLADEWDTQYF
>TRBJ2-5|NA|13|many|TRBV7-6
TGTGCCAGCACATACAGTTACCAAGAGACCCAGTACTTC
CASTYSYQETQYF